The 10 T cell receptor beta chains below were found in one sample sequenced in a study of regulatory T cells in long-lasting Graves disease (dated by TCRdb to the early 2020s). Libraries were prepared through multiplex PCR. Sequencer: Illumina HiSeq 4000. To build TCR beta libraries, CDR3 regions were amplified by Arm-PCR using iRepertoire HTBI primers. The public reads were reanalyzed by TCRdb: fastp trimming at Q25, MiXCR alignment, in-frame beta chains only. All rows with the same CDR3 protein become a single entry with the most common DNA and genes. Counted in this sample were 450,000 to 600,000 distinct CDR3 sequences; 13% of them appeared once. The top ten clones comprise about 10% of the sample. The time point label, as the study defines it: newly diagnosed GD, antithyroid drugs for less than 3 months. For both TCR sequencing and RNA sequencing, RNA was extracted from PBMCs using TRIzol. The sample also formed part of further work on T cells in Graves' hyperthyroidism and ophthalmopathy.

This material consisted of peripheral blood mononuclear cells (PBMCs), taken at new diagnosis, from a patient treated with antithyroid drugs. These receptors were collected from a man in his thirties or forties with Graves disease. Donor details come from another sample of the same person, matched by shared clones.

This clonotype was found many times. This sequence joins TRBV6-4 and TRBJ2-1; 7 bases map to TRBD1. V lost 4 bases to trimming and J lost 5 bases; unmatched junction nucleotides: 5. The CDR3 runs to 14 residues. Germline loops: CDR1 MRHNA, CDR2 SNTAGT. Here the CDR3 reads CASSVMTGHNEQFF. The CDR3 DNA sequence: TGTGCCAGCAGTGTGATGACAGGGCACAATGAGCAGTTCTTC.

This clonotype appeared many times. V usage is TRBV6-2 or TRBV6-3 and J usage is TRBJ1-2; D call uncertain. CDR3 length: 16 residues. Trimming took 0 bases from V and 0 from J, leaving 11 bases between them. CDR1 is MNHEY and CDR2 is SVGEGT in the germline V gene. The CDR3 reads CASSYSPDGPNYGYTF. In DNA, the CDR3 is TGTGCCAGCAGTTACTCGCCGGACGGCCCTAACTATGGCTACACCTTC.

This clonotype has ten or more counts. The chain couples TRBV19 to TRBJ1-1, with D hard to call. CDR3 size: 13 residues. Trimming removed 4 bases from V and 8 bases from J, with 14 bases in between. CDR1 LNHDA and CDR2 SQIVND come from the germline V gene (reference sequence). CDR3 sequence: CASSTPRTEEAFF. DNA of the CDR3: TGTGCCAGTAGTACCCCGAGGACGGAGGAAGCTTTCTTT.

This clonotype was counted ten times or more. The chain is built from TRBV10-3 and TRBJ2-2; D is unclear. This CDR3 is 14 amino acids long. V lost 7 bases and J lost 3, with 12 bases in between. Germline assignment: CDR1 ENHRY and CDR2 SYGVKD. CDR3 amino acids: CAINSFSDTGELFF. The CDR3 DNA is TGTGCCATCAATAGTTTTAGTGACACCGGGGAGCTGTTTTTT.

This clonotype appeared many times. The rearrangement uses TRBV12-3 or TRBV12-4 and TRBJ2-3; 12 positions agree with TRBD2. CDR3 length: 14 residues. V lost 8 bases, J lost 4 bases, and 4 bases stayed unmatched. The CDR3 region is CASYLAGGADTQYF. CDR3 DNA: TGTGCCAGCTATCTAGCGGGAGGGGCAGATACGCAGTATTTT.

Many counts were recorded for this clonotype. V usage is TRBV20-1 and J usage is TRBJ1-5; the D gene is possibly TRBD1 (5 bases). Germline V CDR1 and CDR2: DFQATT, SNEGSKA (reference sequence). V lost 1 base and J 4 bases, leaving 20 bases between the germline ends. The CDR3 is 17 residues long. CDR3 coding DNA: TGCAGTGCTAGAGCCCTGGGGGTGGGAGTTGGGAATCAGCCCCAGCATTTT. Translation: CSARALGVGVGNQPQHF.

Notes on this clonotype: This may be a read error, as it is one base from a much larger clone. The J gene is TRBJ2-7, the V gene TRBV20-1; 10 nucleotides agree with TRBD2. The CDR3 loop spans 14 amino acids. The trim removed 4 bases at V and 6 bases at J, leaving 9 bases unmatched. Per germline, CDR1 DFQATT and CDR2 SNEGSKA (reference sequence). CDR3 region: CSATFSGRAGEQYF. The CDR3, as DNA: TGCAGTGCTACCTTCAGCGGGAGGGCTGGCGAGCAGTACTTC.

This clonotype was detected ten times or more. The chain combines TRBV18 with TRBJ1-2, with D uncertain. V was trimmed by 4 bases and J by 3 bases, leaving 12 bases between them. This CDR3 has 14 amino acids. Germline V CDR1 and CDR2: KGHSH, LQKENI. The CDR3 protein is CASSRSGEDYGYTF. The CDR3 region has the DNA TGTGCCAGCTCACGGAGCGGAGAAGACTATGGCTACACCTTC.

This clonotype has ten or more counts. The V gene is TRBV11-2, the J gene TRBJ2-1; a weak D match, TRBD1 (5 bases). The J call may not be correct, given that the DNA end is closer to TRBJ2-5. The CDR3 runs to 14 residues. Germline V gene sequence: CDR1 SGHAT, CDR2 FQNNGV. The CDR3, as DNA: TGTGCCAGCAGCCTCCAGGGTAGTAGAGAGACCCAGTACTTC. Translation: CASSLQGSRETQYF.

Many counts were recorded for this clonotype. The genes are TRBV20-1 and TRBJ1-2; 10 bases agree with TRBD1. Germline CDR1 reads DFQATT; CDR2 reads SNEGSKA (reference sequence). V lost 0 bases and J lost 5; bases outside the gene matches: 15. The CDR3 length is 18 residues. The CDR3 DNA is TGCAGTGCTAGAGATCGTGGTGAAGGTGGGACAGGGGCGTATGGCTACACCTTC. As protein: CSARDRGEGGTGAYGYTF.